This is a list of T cell receptor beta chains from one sample in a study of T cells after yellow fever vaccination. TCRdb reprocessed the 5' RACE reads via MiXCR and lists one record per CDR3 protein. The sample consists of about 340,000 distinct CDR3 sequences, approximately 12% of them appearing once. Sequenced material: CD4+ T cells sorted from PBMCs, taken 15 days after the yellow fever booster vaccination. Receptors were obtained from a man between 18 and 35 years old who received the YFV17D yellow fever vaccine. The CDR3 runs from the conserved cysteine through the conserved F or W. The D gene is left open where the match is weak. The listing skips clone size in some rows; elsewhere it reads once, few, many or a size class.

>TRBV29-1|-|TRBJ2-2|-
CSALTGSTGELFF
TGCAGCGCCCTCACAGGGTCCACCGGGGAGCTGTTTTTT
>TRBV20-1|-|TRBJ1-2|-
CSARGVAYSTYGYTF
TGCAGTGCTAGAGGAGTCGCTTATTCGACTTATGGCTACACCTTC
>TRBV5-6|-|TRBJ2-7|few
CASRRDLTGEQYF
TGTGCCAGCAGACGGGACCTCACCGGAGAGCAGTACTTC
>TRBV4-1|TRBD2|TRBJ2-3|-
CASSFKGGGAIDTQYF
TGCGCCAGCAGCTTTAAGGGCGGGGGGGCCATAGATACGCAGTATTTT
>TRBV6-2/TRBV6-3|TRBD2|TRBJ2-3|-
CASRTSGGGTDTQYF
TGTGCCAGCAGAACTAGCGGGGGGGGCACAGATACGCAGTATTTT
>TRBV7-2|-|TRBJ2-7|few
CASSLGLGPTF
TGTGCCAGCAGCTTAGGGTTAGGACCGACGTTC
>TRBV9|-|TRBJ2-5|-
CASSAGDVYQETQYF
TGTGCCAGCAGCGCCGGGGACGTATACCAAGAGACCCAGTACTTC
>TRBV2|TRBD1|TRBJ1-1|-
CASSPQGVEAFF
TGTGCCAGCAGTCCCCAGGGGGTTGAAGCTTTCTTT
>TRBV6-5|TRBD1|TRBJ2-7|many
CASSRQGFGRQYF
TGTGCCAGCTCCAGACAGGGGTTCGGAAGGCAGTACTTC
>TRBV5-4|TRBD1|TRBJ1-2|-
CASSQDRLPNYGYTF
TGTGCCAGCAGCCAGGACAGGCTTCCTAACTATGGCTACACCTTC
>TRBV20-1|-|TRBJ2-3|few
CSARAPGGGAASDTQYF
TGCAGTGCTAGAGCCCCCGGGGGCGGGGCGGCGTCAGATACGCAGTATTTT
>TRBV5-1|TRBD1|TRBJ2-6|-
CASSLAGGATGANVLTF
TGCGCCAGCAGCTTGGCAGGGGGCGCAACTGGGGCCAACGTCCTGACTTTC
>TRBV6-2/TRBV6-3|-|TRBJ1-1|-
CASRDRNTEAFF
TGTGCCAGCAGAGACAGGAACACTGAAGCTTTCTTT
>TRBV9|-|TRBJ1-4|few
CASSTRVPAEGLFF
TGTGCCAGCAGCACACGGGTCCCAGCGGAGGGACTGTTTTTT
>TRBV9|TRBD1|TRBJ1-5|many
CASSPGQGAGQPQHF
TGTGCCAGCAGCCCGGGACAGGGGGCAGGTCAGCCCCAGCATTTT
>TRBV2|-|TRBJ1-5|-
CASSEFLYQPQHF
TGTGCCAGCAGTGAATTTCTTTATCAGCCCCAGCATTTT
>TRBV20-1|TRBD2|TRBJ2-3|many
CSARWASGGRRTDTQYF
TGCAGTGCACGATGGGCTAGCGGGGGTCGACGCACAGATACGCAGTATTTT
>TRBV5-1|-|TRBJ2-7|-
CASTPRDGSSYEQYF
TGCGCCAGCACCCCAAGGGACGGAAGCTCCTACGAGCAGTACTTC
>TRBV7-2|TRBD2|TRBJ2-3|many
CASSFTSGAHTQYF
TGTGCCAGCAGCTTTACTAGCGGGGCACATACGCAGTATTTT